This T cell receptor (beta chain) was observed in a study of beta chain features in type 1 diabetes (dated by TCRdb to between 2017 and 2018). Study-level background: Mean age, gender distribution, total cell number and subset yield did not differ between patients and healthy donors. Naive and central memory subsets were obtained from all 30 or so donors, but regulatory and stem cell-like memory subsets were isolated from only 8 patients and roughly 8 healthy donors. In the study, TCRB repertoires of sorted circulating CD4+ T cell subsets from recently diagnosed type 1 diabetes patients were compared with those of matched healthy donors. A total of roughly 100 million sorted cells were examined across all samples, and the number of cells per subset was strongly correlated with RNA yield. Summary of the overall study and its limitations: Sequencing cDNA rather than genomic DNA could over-represent highly expressing activated cells, although activation and CD3 levels did not differ between groups. At VDJ recombination sites, patients with type 1 diabetes made fewer insertions and deleted more nucleotides, a pattern implying thymic rearrangement abnormalities. Shorter templates might be favored by PCR, yet because patient and control samples were amplified and corrected together, any such skew would affect both groups equally. Because small numbers of individuals were included in the HLA sub-analyses, any influence of HLA type on TCRB rearrangement was left unresolved. Naive, central memory and regulatory TCRB repertoires appeared to be more similar among patients than among healthy donors. Type 1 diabetes patients showed a moderate but significant shortening of TCRB CDR3 length in all four CD4+ subsets.

This clone turned up a few times. Its antigen has not been determined. Per-base qualities were not stored, and no clone one base away is much larger. The germline V gene gives CDR1 as MGHRA and CDR2 as YSYEKL. The germline ends are 19 bases apart after V is trimmed by 0 bases and J by 5 bases. The CDR3 sequence holds 17 residues, the cysteine and phenylalanine included. Only CDR3 DNA remains: 51 bases, in frame from the first base. Each donor gave one peripheral blood draw, averaging about 120 mL, which was collected into heparinised tubes. Naive, central memory, regulatory and stem cell-like memory CD4+ T cells were sorted on a BD FACSAria II using a panel including CD45RO, CCR7, CD25, CD127, CD95 and CD27. Every sorted population had a purity above 95%. PBMCs were separated immediately by Lymphoprep density gradient centrifugation and were stained directly, without being cultured. To minimize batch effects, samples were stained and sorted in pairs, one healthy donor with one patient per experiment.

The High Capacity cDNA Reverse Transcription Kit was used to reverse transcribe all of the isolated RNA, meaning that expressed TCRB transcripts were what got sequenced. Deep immunoSEQ sequencing was applied to naive, central memory and regulatory T cell samples, giving an average of roughly 3.3 million total reads per sample. Sorted cells were lysed in RLT buffer and RNA was extracted with DNase-treated RNeasy Micro or Mini kits, depending on cell number. Each cell subset was processed on its own to prevent cross-contamination, while patient and healthy donor samples were processed together. The immunoSEQ multiplex PCR was used to amplify TCRB sequences from cDNA, yielding 87-bp fragments that span the CDR3 region. Sequencing of the amplicons was performed on the Illumina HiSeq platform. Per the original workflow: Synthetic template baselines were used to correct PCR bias computationally, reads within Hamming distance 2 were collapsed together, and singletons that could not be merged were discarded. By aligning reads against IMGT, V, D and J genes, CDR3 length, and insertions or deletions at six rearrangement sites were assigned. Within each subset, clonotype counts were normalized to sorted cell number, after which true diversity and Gini coefficients were computed with the tcR R package. The overlap coefficient, calculated on TCRB nucleotide sequences, was used to quantify repertoire sharing. As a proxy for the pre-selection repertoire, out-of-frame TCRB sequences from naive cells were analyzed. TCRdb holds this immuneACCESS table with in-frame rearrangements only. Some clones are missing; in checked studies, unresolved V genes explain under half, and the rest has no known cause. V, J and clone size were drawn from that table, and D and trimming were deduced from the DNA. Present in this sample are hundreds of thousands of clones, over 12% of which were seen just once. The ten largest clonotypes hold less than 0.04% of the sample.

The chain is assembled from TRBV4-1 and TRBJ2-5; the D gene identity is not certain. Sequenced input: naive CD4+ T cells from blood. In the paper's terms, the cell subset or site label means: true naive CD4+ T cells. This receptor was taken from a man between 18 and 35 years old with type 1 diabetes. The encoded CDR3 is CASSQDTLGWRGETQYF. The nucleotides read TGCGCCAGCAGCCAAGATACGCTAGGGTGGCGTGGGGAGACCCAGTACTTC.